A selection of T cell receptor beta chains follows, all from one sample in a study of cytomegalovirus exposure and HLA in healthy donors. Sequenced by immunoSEQ multiplex PCR; TCRdb stores in-frame clones only, minus some. The sample shows 150,000 or so clones, about 72% of them seen only once. Sequenced sample: PBMCs. All receptors come from a female donor in good health and CMV-seronegative. CDR3s leave out the opening cysteine and the closing phenylalanine or tryptophan. The order of the fields is J gene, V gene, CDR3 protein.

TRBJ2-7 | TRBV7-9 | ASSLRRTAPYEQY
TRBJ1-2 | TRBV27 | ASGQGYGYT
TRBJ1-2 | TRBV7-9 | ASSSSAQGAGYT
TRBJ2-2 | TRBV4-2 | ASSQDPSGRSDTGELF
TRBJ2-2 | TRBV6-5 | ASSYLFRAGELF
TRBJ2-1 | TRBV19 | ASRSGLAGGDEQF
TRBJ1-1 | TRBV7-9 | ASSLGTITEAF
TRBJ2-2 | TRBV2 | ASSVGEAGELF
TRBJ1-5 | TRBV28 | ASSPWRASWDQPQH
TRBJ2-2 | TRBV5-6 | ASNPAGHRELF
TRBJ2-7 | TRBV6-5 | ASGLTGEQY
TRBJ2-5 | TRBV7-2 | ASSPRTQLETQY
TRBJ2-1 | TRBV23-1 | ASSQRAGMISYNEQF
TRBJ2-3 | TRBV11-1 | ASSYISAKDTQY
TRBJ2-1 | TRBV30 | AWSSFGQGNEQF
TRBJ1-1 | TRBV30 | AWRPRPAGANTEAF
TRBJ2-7 | TRBV4-1 | ASSQRGGTYEQY
TRBJ2-7 | TRBV18 | ASSPPEYQQGLAYEQY
TRBJ2-1 | TRBV7-6 | ASSRTRTSGRNEQF
TRBJ2-1 | TRBV11-1 | ASSLGPQGNEQF
TRBJ2-7 | TRBV19 | ASSGRQGARDEQY
TRBJ1-2 | TRBV19 | ASSPGTGGYWGYT
TRBJ1-3 | TRBV15 | ATSRVGGASGNTIY
TRBJ1-2 | TRBV28 | ASSSRARYGYT
TRBJ2-2 | TRBV21-1 | ASSKGMGTGNTGELF
TRBJ1-2 | TRBV10-3 | AISESRGQGYGYT
TRBJ2-1 | TRBV5-6 | ASSEVAGVPNEQF
TRBJ2-7 | TRBV11-2 | ASSADRGRYEQY
TRBJ2-7 | TRBV18 | ASSLRTGAGYEQY
TRBJ1-2 | TRBV19 | ASSRLGGASDGYT